This entry is about one TCR beta chain. Its binding antigen is unknown. Nothing much larger sits one base from this clone, and base qualities are not available. Inclusive of the bounding cysteine and phenylalanine, the CDR3 is 14 residues long. This entry keeps only the CDR3 DNA: 42 bases, framed from base 1. The germline V gene sets CDR1 to MDHEN and CDR2 to SYDVKM. Trimming at the junction amounts to 0 bases on V and 8 bases on J, and the germline ends lie 10 bases apart. The data belong to a study of radiotherapy plus CTLA-4 blockade in lung cancer listed by TCRdb under 2018. Regarding the study in general: Among enrolled patients, 15% to 20% had an objective response and roughly 31% reached disease control.

On the study overall, not on this receptor specifically: After treatment with radiotherapy and ipilimumab, TCR clones that originated in tumors expanded in peripheral blood. Early dynamic changes in blood T cell clones, together with increased serum interferon-beta after radiation, were reported as the strongest predictors of response.

Focal radiation therapy combined with CTLA-4 blockade (ipilimumab) was tested in patients with chemo-refractory metastatic non-small-cell lung cancer. The library was generated by the immunoSEQ multiplex PCR assay. This immuneACCESS table, as held by TCRdb, lists in-frame sequences with V and J called but not all clones. Of the missing ones, under half trace to an unresolved V gene in checked studies; the others have no known cause. Recorded for this sample are approximately 57,000 clones; approximately 84% of them occurred a single time. Around 6.6% of the sample rests with the top ten. The sequenced sample was peripheral blood, obtained from a patient treated with radiotherapy plus ipilimumab. This chain is built from TRBV28 and TRBJ2-2; TRBD1 is perhaps the D gene, given 6 matching bases. The receptor was isolated from a human donor with non-small cell lung cancer whose response to radiotherapy plus ipilimumab could not be evaluated. The DNA sequence reads TGTGCCAGCAGTTTATGGGACAGCAAGGGGGAGCTGTTTTTT. It is translated as CASSLWDSKGELFF.